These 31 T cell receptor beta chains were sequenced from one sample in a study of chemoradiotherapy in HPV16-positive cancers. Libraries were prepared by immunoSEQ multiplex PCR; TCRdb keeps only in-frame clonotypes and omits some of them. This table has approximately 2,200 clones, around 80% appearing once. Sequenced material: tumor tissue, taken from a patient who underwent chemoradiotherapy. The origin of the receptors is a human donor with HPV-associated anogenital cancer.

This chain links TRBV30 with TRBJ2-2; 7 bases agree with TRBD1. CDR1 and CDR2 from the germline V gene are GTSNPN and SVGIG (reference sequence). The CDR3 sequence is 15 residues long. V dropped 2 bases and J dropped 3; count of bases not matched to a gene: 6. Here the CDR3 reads CAWSHRDSHTGELFF. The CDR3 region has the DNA TGTGCCTGGAGTCACCGGGACAGTCACACCGGGGAGCTGTTTTTT.

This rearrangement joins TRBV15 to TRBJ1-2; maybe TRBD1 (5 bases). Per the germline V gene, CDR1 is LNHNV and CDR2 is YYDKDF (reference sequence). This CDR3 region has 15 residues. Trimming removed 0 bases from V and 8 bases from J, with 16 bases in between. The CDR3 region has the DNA TGTGCCACCAGCAGAGATCAGGCAGGGTCTAGGGGCTACACCTTC. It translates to CATSRDQAGSRGYTF.

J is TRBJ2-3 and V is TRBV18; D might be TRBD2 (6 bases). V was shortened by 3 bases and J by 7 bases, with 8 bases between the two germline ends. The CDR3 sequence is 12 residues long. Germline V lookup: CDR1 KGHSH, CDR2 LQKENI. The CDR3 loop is CASSPGLYTQYF. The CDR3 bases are TGTGCCAGCTCACCGGGACTGTATACGCAGTATTTT.

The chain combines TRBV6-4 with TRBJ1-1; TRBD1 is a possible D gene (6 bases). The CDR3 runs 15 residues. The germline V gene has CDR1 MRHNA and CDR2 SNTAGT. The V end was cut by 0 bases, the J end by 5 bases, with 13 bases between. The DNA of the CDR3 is TGTGCCAGCAGTGACTCGGCGGGGGGCGCGACTGAAGCTTTCTTT. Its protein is CASSDSAGGATEAFF.

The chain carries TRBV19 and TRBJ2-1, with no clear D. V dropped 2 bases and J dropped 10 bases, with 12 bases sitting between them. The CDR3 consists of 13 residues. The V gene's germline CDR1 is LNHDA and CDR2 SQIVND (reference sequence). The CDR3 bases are TGTGCCAGTAGTATATCCCTAACCGGGGAGCAGTTCTTC. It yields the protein CASSISLTGEQFF.

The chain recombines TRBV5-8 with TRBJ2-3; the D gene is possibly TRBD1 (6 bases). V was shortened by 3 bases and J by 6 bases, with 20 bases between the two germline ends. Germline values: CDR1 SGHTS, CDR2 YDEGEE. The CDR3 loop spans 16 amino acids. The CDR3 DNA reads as TGTGCCAGCAGCTCTCTAGGTGCGCAGGGACATGATACGCAGTATTTT. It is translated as CASSSLGAQGHDTQYF.

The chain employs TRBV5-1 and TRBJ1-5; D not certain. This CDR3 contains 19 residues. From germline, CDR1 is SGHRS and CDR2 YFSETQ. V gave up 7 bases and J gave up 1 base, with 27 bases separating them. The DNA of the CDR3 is TGCGCCAGCCCCGATATTCCCAGGCGAGGGCGCTTCAGCAATCAGCCCCAGCATTTT. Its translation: CASPDIPRRGRFSNQPQHF.

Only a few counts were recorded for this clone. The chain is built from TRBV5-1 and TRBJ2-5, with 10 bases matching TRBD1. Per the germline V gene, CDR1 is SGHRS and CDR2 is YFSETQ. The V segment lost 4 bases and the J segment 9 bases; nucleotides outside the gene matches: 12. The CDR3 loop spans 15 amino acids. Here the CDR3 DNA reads TGCGCCAGCAGCACCGACAGGGGGCCGTGGGAGGCCCAGTACTTC. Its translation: CASSTDRGPWEAQYF.

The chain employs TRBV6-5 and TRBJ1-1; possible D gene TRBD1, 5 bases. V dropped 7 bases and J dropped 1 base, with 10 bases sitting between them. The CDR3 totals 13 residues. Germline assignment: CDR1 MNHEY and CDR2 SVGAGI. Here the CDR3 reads CASKGVGNTEAFF. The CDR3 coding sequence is TGTGCCAGCAAAGGGGTGGGGAACACTGAAGCTTTCTTT.

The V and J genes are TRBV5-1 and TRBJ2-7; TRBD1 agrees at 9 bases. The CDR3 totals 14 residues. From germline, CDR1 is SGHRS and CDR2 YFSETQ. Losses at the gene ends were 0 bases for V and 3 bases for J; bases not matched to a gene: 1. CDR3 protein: CASSLETGGYEQYF. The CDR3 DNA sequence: TGCGCCAGCAGCTTGGAGACAGGGGGCTACGAGCAGTACTTC.

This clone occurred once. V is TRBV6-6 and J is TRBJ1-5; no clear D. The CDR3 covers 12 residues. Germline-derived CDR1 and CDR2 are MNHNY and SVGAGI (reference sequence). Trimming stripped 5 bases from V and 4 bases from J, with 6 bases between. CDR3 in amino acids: CASSPTNQPQHF. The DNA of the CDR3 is TGTGCCAGCAGTCCCACTAATCAGCCCCAGCATTTT.

The CDR3: CASSFSGYEQYF. DNA for the CDR3: TGTGCCAGCAGCTTTTCGGGGTACGAGCAGTACTTC. This chain connects TRBV7-9 to TRBJ2-5; possible D gene TRBD2, 5 bases. The DNA end is a closer match to TRBJ2-7, so the J assignment may be wrong. Germline V lookup: CDR1 SEHNR, CDR2 FQNEAQ (reference sequence). The length of the CDR3 is 12 residues.

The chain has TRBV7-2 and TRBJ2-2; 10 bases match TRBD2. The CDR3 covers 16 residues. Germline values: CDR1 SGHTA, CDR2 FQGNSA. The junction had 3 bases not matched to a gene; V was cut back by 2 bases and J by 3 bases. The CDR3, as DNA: TGTGCCAGCAGCTTAAGGACTAGCGGATACACCGGGGAGCTGTTTTTT. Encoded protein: CASSLRTSGYTGELFF. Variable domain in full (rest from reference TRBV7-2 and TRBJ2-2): GAGVSQSPSNKVTEKGKDVELRCDPISGHTALYWYRQSLGQGLEFLIYFQGNSAPDKSGLPSDRFSAERTGGSVSTLTIQRTQQEDSAVYLCASSLRTSGYTGELFFGEGSRLTVL.

CDR3 sequence (DNA): TGTGCCAGCAGTGAGCTTAGAGGGACAGGGGAAACAACATACTACGAGCAGTACTTC. It translates to CASSELRGTGETTYYEQYF. The chain is built from TRBV6-1 and TRBJ2-7, with 10 nucleotides matching TRBD1. CDR1 and CDR2 from the germline V gene are MNHNS and SASEGT. The CDR3 length is 19 residues. V was pared by 3 bases and J by 3 bases, with 17 bases of the junction left unmatched.

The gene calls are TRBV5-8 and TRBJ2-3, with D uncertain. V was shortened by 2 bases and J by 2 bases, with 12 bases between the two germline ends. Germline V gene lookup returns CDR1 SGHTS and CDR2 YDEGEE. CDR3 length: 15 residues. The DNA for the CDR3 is TGTGCCAGCAGCTTTTCGTCACTTAACACAGATACGCAGTATTTT. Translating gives CASSFSSLNTDTQYF. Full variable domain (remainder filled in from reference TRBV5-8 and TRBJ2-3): EAGVTQSPTHLIKTRGQQATLRCSPISGHTSVYWYQQALGLGLQFLLWYDEGEERNRGNFPPRFSGRQFPNYSSELNVNALELEDSALYLCASSFSSLNTDTQYFGPGTRLTVL.

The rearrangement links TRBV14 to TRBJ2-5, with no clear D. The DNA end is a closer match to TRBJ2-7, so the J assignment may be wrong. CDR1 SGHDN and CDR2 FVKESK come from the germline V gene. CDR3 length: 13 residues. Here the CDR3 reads CASSQVRFYEQYF. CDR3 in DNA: TGTGCCAGCAGCCAAGTGAGGTTCTACGAGCAGTACTTC.

The DNA for the CDR3 is TGTGCCAGCAGTTGGGGGACAGGTTCCTACGAGCAGTACTTC. Its protein is CASSWGTGSYEQYF. The chain has TRBV2 and TRBJ2-7; 8 bases map to TRBD1. Germline values: CDR1 SNHLY, CDR2 FYNNEI. Germline trimming cut 5 bases from V and 1 base from J; bases unmatched to any gene: 4. The CDR3 is 14 amino acids.

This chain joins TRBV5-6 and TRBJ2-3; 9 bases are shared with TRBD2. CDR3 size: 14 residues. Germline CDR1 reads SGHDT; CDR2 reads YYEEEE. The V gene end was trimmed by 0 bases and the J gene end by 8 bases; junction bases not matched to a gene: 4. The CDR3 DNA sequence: TGTGCCAGCAGCTTGGACCGGCGGGGGGGTACGCAGTATTTT. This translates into CASSLDRRGGTQYF.

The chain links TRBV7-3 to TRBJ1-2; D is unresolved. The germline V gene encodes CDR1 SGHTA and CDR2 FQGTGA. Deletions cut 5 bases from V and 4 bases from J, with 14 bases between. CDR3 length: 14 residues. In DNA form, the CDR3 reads TGTGCCAGCAGCCCCTTTATGGGCGCCTATGGCTACACCTTC. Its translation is CASSPFMGAYGYTF.

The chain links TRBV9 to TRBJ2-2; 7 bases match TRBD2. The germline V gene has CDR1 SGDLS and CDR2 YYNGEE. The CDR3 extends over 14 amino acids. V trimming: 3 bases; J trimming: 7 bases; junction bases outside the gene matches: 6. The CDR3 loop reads CASSATSRHGELFF. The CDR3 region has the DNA TGTGCCAGCAGCGCGACTAGCCGACACGGGGAGCTGTTTTTT.

CDR3 loop: CASSPTTGGNYNEQFF. The DNA for the CDR3 is TGTGCCAGCAGCCCCACCACGGGGGGGAACTACAATGAGCAGTTCTTC. The chain couples TRBV9 to TRBJ2-1; 8 bases match TRBD2. The CDR3 totals 16 residues. The germline V gene has CDR1 SGDLS and CDR2 YYNGEE. V shed 4 bases and J 3 bases; nucleotides not matched to a gene: 9.

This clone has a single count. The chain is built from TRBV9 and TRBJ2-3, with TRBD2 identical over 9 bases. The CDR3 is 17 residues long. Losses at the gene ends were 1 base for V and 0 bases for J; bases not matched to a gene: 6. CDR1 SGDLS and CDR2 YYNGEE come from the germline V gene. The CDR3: CASSVLAGTPSTDTQYF. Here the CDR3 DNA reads TGTGCCAGCAGCGTACTAGCGGGGACCCCTAGCACAGATACGCAGTATTTT. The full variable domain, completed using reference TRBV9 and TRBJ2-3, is DSGVTQTPKHLITATGQRVTLRCSPRSGDLSVYWYQQSLDQGLQFLIQYYNGEERAKGNILERFSAQQFPDLHSELNLSSLELGDSALYFCASSVLAGTPSTDTQYFGPGTRLTVL.

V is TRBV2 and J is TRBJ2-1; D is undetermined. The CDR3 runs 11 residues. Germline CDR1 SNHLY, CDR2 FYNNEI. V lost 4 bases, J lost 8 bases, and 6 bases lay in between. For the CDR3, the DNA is TGTGCCAGCAGTGTACTCTATGAGCAGTTCTTC. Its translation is CASSVLYEQFF. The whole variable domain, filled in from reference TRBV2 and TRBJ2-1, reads EPEVTQTPSHQVTQMGQEVILRCVPISNHLYFYWYRQILGQKVEFLVSFYNNEISEKSEIFDDQFSVERPDGSNFTLKIRSTKLEDSAMYFCASSVLYEQFFGPGTRLTVL.

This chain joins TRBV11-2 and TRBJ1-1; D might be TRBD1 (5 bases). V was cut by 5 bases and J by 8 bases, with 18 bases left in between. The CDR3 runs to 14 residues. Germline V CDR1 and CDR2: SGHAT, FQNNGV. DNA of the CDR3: TGTGCCAGCAGCCGGTCCCAGGGTCCCACGGAAGCTTTCTTT. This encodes CASSRSQGPTEAFF.

CDR3: CASSQARLAGVVEQYF. The DNA for the CDR3 is TGTGCCAGCAGCCAAGCCCGACTAGCGGGAGTCGTGGAGCAGTACTTC. The chain carries TRBV14 and TRBJ2-7; TRBD2 aligns across 12 bases. The CDR3 runs 16 residues. From germline, CDR1 is SGHDN and CDR2 FVKESK. With 1 base clipped from V and 7 bases from J, the junction kept 8 bases outside the gene matches.

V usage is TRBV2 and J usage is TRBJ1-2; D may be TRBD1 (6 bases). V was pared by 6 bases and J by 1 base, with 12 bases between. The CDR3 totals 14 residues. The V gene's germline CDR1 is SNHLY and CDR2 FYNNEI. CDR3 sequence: CASSQGQINYGYTF. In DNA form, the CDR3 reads TGTGCCAGCAGCCAAGGACAGATTAACTATGGCTACACCTTC.

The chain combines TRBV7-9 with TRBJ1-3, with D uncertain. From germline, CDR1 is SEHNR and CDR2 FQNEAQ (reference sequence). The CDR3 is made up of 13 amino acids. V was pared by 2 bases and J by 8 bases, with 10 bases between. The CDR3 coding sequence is TGTGCCAGCAGCTTATCCGGCGGGGACACCATATATTTT. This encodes CASSLSGGDTIYF.

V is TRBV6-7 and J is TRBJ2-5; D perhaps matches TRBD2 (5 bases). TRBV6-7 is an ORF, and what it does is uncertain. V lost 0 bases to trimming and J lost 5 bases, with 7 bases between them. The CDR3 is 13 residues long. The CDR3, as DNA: TGTGCCAGCAGTTACTCGAGAGGGGAGACCCAGTACTTC. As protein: CASSYSRGETQYF.

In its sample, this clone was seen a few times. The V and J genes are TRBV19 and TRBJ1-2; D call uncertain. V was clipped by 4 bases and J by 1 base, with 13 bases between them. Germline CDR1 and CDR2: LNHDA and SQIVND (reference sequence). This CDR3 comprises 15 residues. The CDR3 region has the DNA TGTGCCAGTAGTAGTATGGTCGGCATTAACTATGGCTACACCTTC. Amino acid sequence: CASSSMVGINYGYTF.

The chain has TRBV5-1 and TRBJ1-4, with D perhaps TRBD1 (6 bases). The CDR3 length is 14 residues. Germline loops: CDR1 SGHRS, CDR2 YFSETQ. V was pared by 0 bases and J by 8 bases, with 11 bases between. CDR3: CASSLDREGEKLFF. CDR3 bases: TGCGCCAGCAGCTTGGACAGGGAGGGGGAAAAACTGTTTTTT.

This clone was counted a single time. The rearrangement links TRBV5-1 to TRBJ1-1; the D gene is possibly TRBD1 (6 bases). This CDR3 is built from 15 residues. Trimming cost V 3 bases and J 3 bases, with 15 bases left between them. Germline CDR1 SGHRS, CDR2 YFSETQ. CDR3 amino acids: CASSWGRGLDTEAFF. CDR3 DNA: TGCGCCAGCAGCTGGGGGCGGGGATTGGACACTGAAGCTTTCTTT. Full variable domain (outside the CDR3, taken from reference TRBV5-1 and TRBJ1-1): KAGVTQTPRYLIKTRGQQVTLSCSPISGHRSVSWYQQTPGQGLQFLFEYFSETQRNKGNFPGRFSGRQFSNSRSEMNVSTLELGDSALYLCASSWGRGLDTEAFFGQGTRLTVV.